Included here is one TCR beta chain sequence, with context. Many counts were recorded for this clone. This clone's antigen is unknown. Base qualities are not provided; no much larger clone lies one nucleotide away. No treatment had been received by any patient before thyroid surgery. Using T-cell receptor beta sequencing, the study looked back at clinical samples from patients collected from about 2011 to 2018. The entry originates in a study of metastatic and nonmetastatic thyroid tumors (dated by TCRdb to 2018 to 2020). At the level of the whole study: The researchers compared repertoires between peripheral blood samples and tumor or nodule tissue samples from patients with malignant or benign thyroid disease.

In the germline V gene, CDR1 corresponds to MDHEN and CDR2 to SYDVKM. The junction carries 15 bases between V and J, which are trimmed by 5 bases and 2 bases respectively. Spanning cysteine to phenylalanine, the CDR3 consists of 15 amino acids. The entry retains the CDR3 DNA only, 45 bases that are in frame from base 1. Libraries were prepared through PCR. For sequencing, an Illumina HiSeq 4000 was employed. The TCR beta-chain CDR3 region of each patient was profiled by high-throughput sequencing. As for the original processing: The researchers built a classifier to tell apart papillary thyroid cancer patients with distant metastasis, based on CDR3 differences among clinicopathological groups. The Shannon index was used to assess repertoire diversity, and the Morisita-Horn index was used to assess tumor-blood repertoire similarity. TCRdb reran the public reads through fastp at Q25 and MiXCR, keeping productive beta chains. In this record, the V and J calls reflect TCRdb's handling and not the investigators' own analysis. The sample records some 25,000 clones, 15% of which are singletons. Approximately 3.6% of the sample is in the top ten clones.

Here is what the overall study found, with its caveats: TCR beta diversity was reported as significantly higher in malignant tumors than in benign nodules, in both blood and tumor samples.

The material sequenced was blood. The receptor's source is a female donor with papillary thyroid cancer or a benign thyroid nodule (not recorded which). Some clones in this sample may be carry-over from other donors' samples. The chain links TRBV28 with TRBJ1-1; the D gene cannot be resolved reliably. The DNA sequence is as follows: TGTGCCAGCAGTATACCGGGTCCATCTAACACTGAAGCTTTCTTT. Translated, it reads CASSIPGPSNTEAFF.